The entry below gives a single T cell receptor beta chain sequence along with its context. The protocol was immunoSEQ multiplex PCR, while the TCRdb copy is restricted to in-frame clones and leaves out a portion. The table shows 150,000 or so clones, with around 85% occurring only once. The data were obtained in a study of blood T cell repertoires in COVID-19. As for the study in general: Specimens from acute and convalescent COVID-19 originated in the United States, Italy and Spain. The cDNA or gDNA used as material had been derived from T cells, B-cell-depleted T cells, or PBMCs.

Germline CDR1 reads LGHNA; CDR2 reads YSLEER. The V end lost 0 bases, the J end lost 8 bases, and 10 bases lay between the germline ends. The CDR3 covers 13 residues. The J gene is TRBJ1-2, the V gene TRBV4-3; no reliable D call. The sample was peripheral blood. The sequence was collected from a man in his fifties or sixties who had recovered from COVID-19. This CDR3 is CASSQDRVGGYTF. The CDR3 DNA reads TGCGCCAGCAGCCAAGATCGAGTCGGGGGCTACACCTTC.